This T cell receptor beta chain was captured by sequencing in a study of CXCR3-negative and CXCR3-positive naive CD8 T cells. Broader study findings: CXCR3-positive naive cells carried more hydrophobic TRB CDR3s than CXCR3-negative ones.

There are 15 residues in the CDR3. Germline loops: CDR1 MNHEY, CDR2 SVGAGI. The TRB cDNA libraries were prepared by 5' RACE with UMI labels. TCRdb re-called the 5' RACE reads; one entry per CDR3 protein, DNA not given. The sample totals roughly 70,000 distinct CDR3 sequences. Regarding this clonotype: Its antigen is currently unknown.

The V call is TRBV6-5, the J call TRBJ1-4; TCRdb designates TRBD1, a call that cannot be tested without DNA. The receptor's source is a human donor in good health. Some clones in this sample may be carry-over from other donors' samples. Specimen: naive CXCR3- CD8+ T cells from blood. The subset is: CD45RO-CCR7+CD27+CD95- naive CD8+ T cells lacking CXCR3 (TNR3-). CDR3 region: CASSYSIDGAEKLFF.